This is a list of T cell receptor beta chains from one sample in a study of identical twins. A single record per CDR3 protein comes from TCRdb applying MiXCR to the 5' RACE reads. The profile covers hundreds of thousands of distinct CDR3 sequences, with less than 10% appearing a single time and 0.8% to 1% taken by the ten largest. These data were also filed under a second study, of yellow fever vaccine responses in identical twins.

Sequenced: PBMCs. These receptors were taken from a young woman in good health. The CDR3 runs from the conserved cysteine through the conserved F or W. Each record gives: J gene, V gene, clone size, CDR3 protein. Expanded clones are given a class, and other clones once, few, many or no size at all.

>TRBJ1-2|TRBV3-1|few
CASSQDAGPSYGYTF
>TRBJ2-3|TRBV3-1|-
CASSQAVVSSTDTQYF
>TRBJ2-2|TRBV5-5|-
CASSLGFHCWELFF
>TRBJ2-5|TRBV12-5|once
CASGLGTVETQYF
>TRBJ2-1|TRBV11-2|-
CASSFSGGNYNEQFF
>TRBJ1-5|TRBV6-5|-
CASSYSMGGEQPQHF
>TRBJ2-1|TRBV4-3|few
CASSQDGSNEQFF
>TRBJ2-3|TRBV15|many
CATSRESSGTDTQYF
>TRBJ2-7|TRBV10-3|few
CAISGTSANQNYEQYF
>TRBJ2-5|TRBV5-1|many
CASSLGRDKETQYF
>TRBJ1-1|TRBV7-8|-
CASSFSGQGWNTEAFF
>TRBJ1-1|TRBV24-1|-
CATSEAGATEAFF
>TRBJ1-5|TRBV12-3/TRBV12-4|few
CASSPIRGKKPQHF
>TRBJ2-3|TRBV20-1|few
CSARVPDTQYF
>TRBJ2-7|TRBV7-8|-
CASSLDGGAREQYF
>TRBJ2-3|TRBV29-1|-
CSSIPPGDPTDTQYF
>TRBJ2-1|TRBV6-1|-
CASTQNRGISYNEQFF
>TRBJ2-7|TRBV6-5|-
CASSYSIGSHEQYF
>TRBJ2-1|TRBV4-3|-
CASSPGLATDEQFF
>TRBJ1-2|TRBV2|few
CASSEDVGYTF
>TRBJ2-5|TRBV12-3/TRBV12-4|few
CASSARKETQYF
>TRBJ2-1|TRBV20-1|few
CSAAESLETYEQFF
>TRBJ2-3|TRBV11-1|few
CASSPGSGLRTRTDTQYF
>TRBJ2-5|TRBV6-6|-
CASSRDVRKTQYF
>TRBJ1-1|TRBV29-1|few
CSVEAGGFGDTEAFF
>TRBJ2-7|TRBV7-2|-
CASSATSGANYEQYF
>TRBJ2-5|TRBV15|many
CATSRNSGSGVKTQYF
>TRBJ2-7|TRBV12-3/TRBV12-4|many
CASSNRGEQYF
>TRBJ1-4|TRBV2|-
CASKPAGVPNEKLFF
>TRBJ2-7|TRBV4-3|many
CASSQDSLGEQYF
>TRBJ1-1|TRBV7-3|few
CASSWTGETEAFF
>TRBJ2-5|TRBV14|few
CASGRDRSKETQYF
>TRBJ1-6|TRBV7-3|-
CASARGVNSPLHF
>TRBJ2-7|TRBV27|-
CASSLGDTASYEQYF
>TRBJ1-1|TRBV4-2|few
CASSQAVTEAFF
>TRBJ2-2|TRBV12-3/TRBV12-4|-
CASSKLKPSNTGELFF
>TRBJ2-2|TRBV4-2|-
CASSQEGGGGTGELFF
>TRBJ1-2|TRBV6-5|few
CASSYSGVGLYTF
>TRBJ2-5|TRBV3-1|-
CASSQVSGGGTQYF
>TRBJ2-7|TRBV10-3|many
CAISEAQGADEQYF
>TRBJ2-5|TRBV18|-
CASSRVRASGQETQYF